These 23 T cell receptor beta chains came from one sample sequenced in a study of cytomegalovirus exposure and HLA in healthy donors. PCR primers comprised 60 Vbeta and 13 Jbeta primers. Clones were read by immunoSEQ multiplex PCR, and TCRdb kept only the in-frame ones, dropping some. The sample lists 95,000 to 150,000 clones, 60% to 85% occurring once. Specimen: PBMCs. Receptors were obtained from a woman in her thirties or forties in good health and CMV-seropositive.

There are a few counts of this clone. This chain connects TRBV14 to TRBJ2-5; 7 bases align to TRBD2. The CDR3 is 14 residues long. Trimming cost V 7 bases and J 5 bases; bases outside gene matches: 10. CDR1 is SGHDN, CDR2 FVKESK, per germline. CDR3: CASKGTRGEETQYF. The DNA of the CDR3 is TGTGCCAGCAAAGGGACCCGGGGGGAGGAGACCCAGTACTTC.

This rearrangement joins TRBV7-9 to TRBJ2-1; 8 positions agree with TRBD2. CDR3 length equals 17 residues. With 5 bases clipped from V and 5 bases from J, the junction kept 14 bases outside the gene matches. The germline gives CDR1 SEHNR, CDR2 FQNEAQ (reference sequence). The CDR3 loop reads CASSPQGGAGVHNEQFF. The CDR3 nucleotides read TGTGCCAGCAGCCCCCAGGGTGGAGCGGGGGTCCACAATGAGCAGTTCTTC.

This chain uses TRBV30 with TRBJ1-1; D gene uncertain. The V end lost 7 bases, the J end lost 5 bases, and 11 bases lay between the germline ends. Germline CDR1 is GTSNPN and CDR2 is SVGIG (reference sequence). The CDR3 consists of 11 residues. CDR3 region: CAFIHQTEAFF. The CDR3 nucleotides are TGTGCCTTTATACATCAAACTGAAGCTTTCTTT.

J is TRBJ1-1 and V is TRBV12-5; 9 positions agree with TRBD1. From germline, CDR1 is LGHNT and CDR2 FRNRAP. CDR3 length: 16 residues. Losses at the gene ends were 2 bases for V and 6 bases for J; bases not matched to a gene: 10. CDR3 sequence: CASGLSPRTGVSEAFF. In DNA, the CDR3 is TGTGCTAGTGGTTTGTCTCCCAGGACAGGGGTGTCTGAAGCTTTCTTT.

The chain links TRBV5-1 to TRBJ1-4; no clear D. Germline CDR1 is SGHRS and CDR2 is YFSETQ. CDR3 length: 16 residues. Trimming removed 0 bases at V and 4 bases at J, with 13 bases between. The CDR3 DNA sequence: TGCGCCAGCAGCTTGGCAGGAATCGGGGATAATGAAAAACTGTTTTTT. It yields the protein CASSLAGIGDNEKLFF.

This clone was observed once. The chain is built from TRBV7-2 and TRBJ2-5, with 9 bases aligning to TRBD2. Trimming removed 2 bases from V and 4 bases from J; junction bases left unmatched: 8. CDR1 and CDR2 from the germline V gene are SGHTA and FQGNSA. This CDR3 comprises 16 residues. The CDR3 loop reads CASSLRGRGGLETQYF. CDR3 bases: TGTGCCAGCAGCTTAAGAGGGCGGGGGGGCTTAGAGACCCAGTACTTC.

The chain combines TRBV7-2 with TRBJ2-7; a weak D match, TRBD2 (5 bases). V was pared by 0 bases and J by 2 bases, with 14 bases between. This CDR3 has 16 amino acids. The germline gives CDR1 SGHTA, CDR2 FQGNSA. CDR3 nucleotide sequence: TGTGCCAGCAGCTTAGCCCAGGTCCTGAGGGCCTACGAGCAGTACTTC. It specifies CASSLAQVLRAYEQYF.

In its sample, this clone was seen once. The gene calls are TRBV30 and TRBJ2-1; 11 positions match TRBD1. CDR1 and CDR2 (germline): GTSNPN, SVGIG (reference sequence). The CDR3 runs 15 residues. The V and J ends lost 5 bases and 7 bases, in that order; junction bases with no gene match: 10. The CDR3 protein is CAWSPGQGVSNEQFF. For the CDR3, the DNA is TGTGCCTGGTCCCCGGGACAGGGGGTTTCGAATGAGCAGTTCTTC.

Comment on this clone: One end of the junction fails to match germline, which may point to a read error. This sequence joins TRBV7-7 and TRBJ2-5; D possibly corresponds to TRBD1 (5 bases). This CDR3 is built from 13 residues. CDR1 is SSHAT, CDR2 FNYEAQ, per germline (reference sequence). The CDR3, as DNA: TGTGCTAGCAGCACGACAGAACAAGAGACCCAGTACTTC. It yields the protein CASSTTEQETQYF.

V and J are TRBV29-1 and TRBJ1-1; TRBD1 matches 8 bases. V lost 7 bases to trimming and J lost 3 bases; unmatched junction nucleotides: 4. Germline CDR1 reads SQVTM; CDR2 reads ANQGSEA. The CDR3 has 12 amino acids. CDR3 amino acids: CSGNRGDTEAFF. The DNA of the CDR3 is TGCAGCGGGAACAGGGGGGACACTGAAGCTTTCTTT. The whole variable domain, remainder taken from reference TRBV29-1 and TRBJ1-1, is SAVISQKPSRDICQRGTSLTIQCQVDSQVTMMFWYRQQPGQSLTLIATANQGSEATYESGFVIDKFPISRPNLTFSTLTVSNMSPEDSSIYLCSGNRGDTEAFFGQGTRLTVV.

This chain joins TRBV10-1 and TRBJ2-3, with 7 bases fitting TRBD2. From germline, CDR1 is WNHNN and CDR2 SYGVQD (reference sequence). V lost 1 base to trimming and J lost 3 bases; unmatched junction nucleotides: 4. The CDR3 is 15 amino acids. CDR3 sequence: CASSEWGGGTDTQYF. DNA of the CDR3: TGCGCCAGCAGTGAGTGGGGCGGGGGTACAGATACGCAGTATTTT.

V and J are TRBV5-8 and TRBJ2-7; TRBD2 matches 8 bases. From germline, CDR1 is SGHTS and CDR2 YDEGEE. The ends lost 7 bases at V and 4 bases at J; junction bases unmatched: 10. The CDR3 extends over 14 amino acids. This chain's CDR3 is CASRSSLAGYEQYF. For the CDR3, the DNA is TGTGCCAGCCGATCGAGTCTAGCGGGTTACGAGCAGTACTTC.

The rearrangement uses TRBV9 and TRBJ2-5; D possibly corresponds to TRBD1 (6 bases). The CDR3 is 13 residues long. Germline values: CDR1 SGDLS, CDR2 YYNGEE. Trimming left V 2 bases short and J 2 bases short, with 7 bases between. CDR3 DNA: TGTGCCAGCAGCGTGGGGGCACAAGAGACCCAGTACTTC. Translated: CASSVGAQETQYF.

The chain is built from TRBV5-1 and TRBJ2-7; D is perhaps TRBD2 (5 bases). Deletions cut 1 base from V and 6 bases from J, with 8 bases between. CDR3 length: 12 residues. Per the germline V gene, CDR1 is SGHRS and CDR2 is YFSETQ. The CDR3: CASSLSGTEQYF. The CDR3 bases are TGCGCCAGCAGCTTGTCGGGAACCGAGCAGTACTTC.

V is TRBV10-3 and J is TRBJ1-3, with D possibly being TRBD1 (5 bases). CDR1 is ENHRY and CDR2 is SYGVKD in the germline V gene. The V end was cut by 2 bases, the J end by 1 base, with 9 bases between. There are 15 residues in the CDR3. CDR3 in amino acids: CAISETGQSGNTIYF. For the CDR3, the DNA is TGTGCCATCAGTGAGACAGGACAATCTGGAAACACCATATATTTT.

This clone was counted a single time. CDR3 protein: CASSPPVIQEETQYF. CDR3 nucleotides: TGTGCCAGCTCACCACCGGTGATCCAAGAGGAGACCCAGTACTTC. The chain is built from TRBV18 and TRBJ2-5; no definite D call. The CDR3 loop spans 15 amino acids. Trimming took 0 bases from V and 5 from J, leaving 13 bases between them. Germline V gives CDR1 KGHSH, CDR2 LQKENI.

This chain joins TRBV2 and TRBJ2-1, with 9 bases lining up with TRBD2. J lost 7 bases, V lost 5 bases, and 18 bases had no gene match. Looked up from germline, CDR1 is SNHLY and CDR2 is FYNNEI. The CDR3 loop spans 18 amino acids. DNA of the CDR3: TGTGCCAGCAGTCCAAGCGCGGGACGTAGCGGGGGATTAAATGAGCAGTTCTTC. This translates into CASSPSAGRSGGLNEQFF.

This clone rates as medium-sized. The chain joins TRBV2 to TRBJ1-3; D gene ambiguous. The germline V and J ends were trimmed by 1 base and 0 bases, with 13 bases remaining between them. This CDR3 has 17 residues. Germline CDR1 SNHLY, CDR2 FYNNEI. The CDR3 DNA follows: TGTGCCAGCAGTGAAGAGGGAGGAGGAAGCTCTGGAAACACCATATATTTT. It translates to CASSEEGGGSSGNTIYF.

CDR3 coding DNA: TGTGCCAGCAGCAGCCTGGGACAGACCTACGAGCAGTACTTC. Translation: CASSSLGQTYEQYF. The chain carries TRBV7-8 and TRBJ2-5, with 7 nucleotides matching TRBD1. The J call is uncertain, as TRBJ2-7 better fits the DNA end. The germline CDR1 and CDR2 sequences are SGHVS and FQNEAQ. This CDR3 comprises 14 residues.

J is TRBJ1-6 and V is TRBV10-3, with D uncertain. The ends were cut back, 2 bases at V and 9 bases at J, with 14 bases in the middle. CDR3 length: 15 amino acids. From germline, CDR1 is ENHRY and CDR2 SYGVKD. The DNA of the CDR3 is TGTGCCATCAGTGAGCTTACGACAAGACCTTCACCCCTCCACTTT. Its protein is CAISELTTRPSPLHF.

The J gene is TRBJ1-1, the V gene TRBV18; D gene ambiguous. This CDR3 has 13 amino acids. Germline V gene lookup returns CDR1 KGHSH and CDR2 LQKENI. Trimming left V 6 bases short and J 3 bases short, with 11 bases between. For the CDR3, the DNA is TGTGCCAGCTCCTATGACAAATACACTGAAGCTTTCTTT. Protein: CASSYDKYTEAFF.

This chain connects TRBV30 to TRBJ1-1; possibly TRBD1 for D (6 bases). V dropped 5 bases and J dropped 2 bases, with 12 bases sitting between them. Germline V gives CDR1 GTSNPN, CDR2 SVGIG (reference sequence). This CDR3 is built from 13 residues. Here the CDR3 reads CAWERTANTEAFF. CDR3 coding DNA: TGTGCCTGGGAGAGGACAGCCAACACTGAAGCTTTCTTT.

J is TRBJ1-1 and V is TRBV29-1; perhaps TRBD1 as D (6 bases). Germline assignment: CDR1 SQVTM and CDR2 ANQGSEA. Deletions cut 6 bases from V and 1 base from J, with 12 bases between. This CDR3 is built from 13 residues. The CDR3 region is CSVDTGQNTEAFF. The CDR3 nucleotides are TGCAGCGTCGACACAGGGCAGAACACTGAAGCTTTCTTT.